The 8 T cell receptor beta chains below were found in one sample sequenced in a study of cytomegalovirus exposure and HLA in healthy donors. The PCR employed 60 Vbeta primers together with 13 Jbeta primers. Clones were read by immunoSEQ multiplex PCR, and TCRdb kept only the in-frame ones, dropping some. This sample has 150,000 or so clones, with 65% to 85% found just once. The source material was PBMCs. All receptors derive from a young woman in good health and CMV-seronegative.

The genes are TRBV4-3 and TRBJ2-2, with a possible D match to TRBD1 (5 bases). CDR3 length: 15 amino acids. V lost 1 base to trimming and J lost 7 bases, with 13 bases between them. Germline-derived CDR1 and CDR2 are LGHNA and YSLEER. CDR3 DNA: TGCGCCAGCAGCCAAGGGGGCGAAGTGAGCGGGGAGCTGTTTTTT. Residues: CASSQGGEVSGELFF.

V and J are TRBV28 and TRBJ1-4; 8 bases match TRBD1. CDR1 and CDR2 from the germline V gene are MDHEN and SYDVKM. Losses at the gene ends were 6 bases for V and 8 bases for J; bases not matched to a gene: 11. The CDR3 runs 15 residues. The CDR3 sequence: CASSPSQGAKEKLFF. CDR3 coding DNA: TGTGCCAGCAGCCCGTCCCAGGGGGCCAAGGAAAAACTGTTTTTT.

This chain connects TRBV6-5 to TRBJ2-7, with D possibly TRBD2 on 7 matching bases. Trimming removed 0 bases at V and 5 bases at J, with 17 bases between. The CDR3 runs to 16 residues. Germline assignment: CDR1 MNHEY and CDR2 SVGAGI. CDR3 DNA: TGTGCCAGCAGTTACTCCCTAGGGGGGGCTCCTAACGAGCAGTACTTC. As protein: CASSYSLGGAPNEQYF.

The chain couples TRBV5-1 to TRBJ2-3; TRBD2 agrees at 7 bases. The CDR3 has 16 amino acids. Trimming took 0 bases from V and 0 from J; bases not matched to a gene: 4. The germline gives CDR1 SGHRS, CDR2 YFSETQ. In DNA form, the CDR3 reads TGCGCCAGCAGCTTGGGGGGAGCGGGAAGCACAGATACGCAGTATTTT. This codes for CASSLGGAGSTDTQYF.

V and J are TRBV2 and TRBJ2-1; the match to TRBD2 covers 15 bases. The germline CDR1 and CDR2 sequences are SNHLY and FYNNEI. J lost 7 bases, V lost 6 bases, and 1 base had no gene match. The CDR3 has 14 residues. CDR3: CASRGLAGGNEQFF. The CDR3 bases are TGTGCCAGCAGGGGACTAGCGGGAGGTAATGAGCAGTTCTTC.

The V call is TRBV5-1, the J call TRBJ2-3, with a weak D call TRBD1 (6 bases). The CDR3 is made up of 15 amino acids. With 7 bases removed from V and 0 bases from J, the gap between germline ends came to 15 bases. Germline V CDR1 and CDR2: SGHRS, YFSETQ. The CDR3 sequence: CASGPGATSTDTQYF. CDR3 DNA: TGCGCCAGCGGTCCAGGGGCGACTAGCACAGATACGCAGTATTTT.

The J gene is TRBJ2-6, the V gene TRBV7-9, with D possibly being TRBD1 (5 bases). Trimming pared 5 bases from V and 1 base from J, leaving 18 bases between. Per the germline V gene, CDR1 is SEHNR and CDR2 is FQNEAQ (reference sequence). The CDR3 sequence is 18 residues long. CDR3 residues: CASSKATDLISGANVLTF. The CDR3 bases are TGTGCCAGCAGCAAAGCGACAGATTTAATATCTGGGGCCAACGTCCTGACTTTC.

The chain recombines TRBV19 with TRBJ1-2, with 7 bases matching TRBD1. The length of the CDR3 is 14 residues. Germline CDR1 reads LNHDA; CDR2 reads SQIVND (reference sequence). Trimming at V came to 5 bases and at J to 4 bases, leaving 7 bases not matched to a gene. CDR3 sequence (DNA): TGTGCCAGTAGTCCTACGGGACAGCTCTATGGCTACACCTTC. Its protein product is CASSPTGQLYGYTF.